Sequencing of this T cell receptor (beta chain) was carried out in a study of cytomegalovirus exposure and HLA in healthy donors. PCR amplification relied on 60 Vbeta primers (plus 13 Jbeta primers). Sequencing used immunoSEQ multiplex PCR; TCRdb keeps in-frame clones, though not all of them. This table holds fewer than 200,000 clones, 75% to 90% found once. Germline V CDR1 and CDR2: SGHRS, YFSETQ. The CDR3 loop spans 15 amino acids. Trimming removed 1 base from V and 4 bases from J; junction bases left unmatched: 3. The origin of this receptor is a girl aged 2 to 10 in good health and CMV-seropositive. V and J are TRBV5-1 and TRBJ1-5; 9 bases fit TRBD1. The sequencing input was PBMCs. The CDR3 spells CASSLTQGANQPQHF. The CDR3 DNA reads as TGCGCCAGCAGCTTGACACAGGGGGCTAATCAGCCCCAGCATTTT.